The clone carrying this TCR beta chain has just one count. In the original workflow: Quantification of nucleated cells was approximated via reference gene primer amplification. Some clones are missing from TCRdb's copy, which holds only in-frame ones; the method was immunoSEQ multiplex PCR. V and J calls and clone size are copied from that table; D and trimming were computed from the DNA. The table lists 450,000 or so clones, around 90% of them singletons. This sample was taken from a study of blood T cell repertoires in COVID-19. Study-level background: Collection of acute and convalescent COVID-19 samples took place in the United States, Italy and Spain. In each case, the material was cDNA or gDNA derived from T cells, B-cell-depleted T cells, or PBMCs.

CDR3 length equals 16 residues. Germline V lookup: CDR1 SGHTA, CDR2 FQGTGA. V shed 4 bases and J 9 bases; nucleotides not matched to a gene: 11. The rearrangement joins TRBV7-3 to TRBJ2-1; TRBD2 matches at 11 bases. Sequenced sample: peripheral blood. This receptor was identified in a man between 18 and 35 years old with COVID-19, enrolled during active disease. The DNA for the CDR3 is TGTGCCAGCAGCTCCCCCCTAGCGGGAGGCCGCGGTGAGCAGTTCTTC. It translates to CASSSPLAGGRGEQFF.